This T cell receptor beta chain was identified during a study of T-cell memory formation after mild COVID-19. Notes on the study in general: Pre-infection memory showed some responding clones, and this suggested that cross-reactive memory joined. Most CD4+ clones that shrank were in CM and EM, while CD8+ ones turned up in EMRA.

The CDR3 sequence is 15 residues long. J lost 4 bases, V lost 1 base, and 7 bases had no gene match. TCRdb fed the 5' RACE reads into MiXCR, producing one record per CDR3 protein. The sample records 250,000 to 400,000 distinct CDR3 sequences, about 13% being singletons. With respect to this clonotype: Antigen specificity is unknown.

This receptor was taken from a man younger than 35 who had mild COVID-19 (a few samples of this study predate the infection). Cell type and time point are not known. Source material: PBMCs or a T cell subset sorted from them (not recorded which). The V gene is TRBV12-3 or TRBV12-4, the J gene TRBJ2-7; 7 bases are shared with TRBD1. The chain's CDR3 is CASSLEQGNGYEQYF. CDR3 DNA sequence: TGTGCCAGCAGTTTAGAACAGGGGAACGGGTACGAGCAGTACTTC.